One sample yielded the 23 T cell receptor beta chains listed below, sequenced in a study of T-cell memory formation after mild COVID-19. Each CDR3 protein is one row after TCRdb ran MiXCR on the 5' RACE reads. The sample gives 350,000 to 450,000 distinct CDR3 sequences, over 15% of which show up once; about 8.8% is in the top ten. The specimen sequenced was PBMCs or a T cell subset sorted from them (not recorded which). The receptors were gathered from an adult woman who had mild COVID-19 (a few samples of this study predate the infection). Cell type and time point are not known.

This clonotype was picked up many times. The V and J genes are TRBV7-2 and TRBJ2-2; 7 nucleotides line up with TRBD1. Germline V CDR1 and CDR2: SGHTA, FQGNSA. The CDR3 loop spans 16 amino acids. V was pared by 7 bases and J by 4 bases, with 12 bases of the junction left unmatched. CDR3 bases: TGTGCCAGCATCCCCCTGAGGGGGCGCTTCACCGGGGAGCTGTTTTTT. The encoded protein is CASIPLRGRFTGELFF.

The chain is built from TRBV29-1 and TRBJ2-5; 9 bases map to TRBD1. Germline V gene data show CDR1 as SQVTM and CDR2 as ANQGSEA. The CDR3 has 13 residues. Trimming took 4 bases from V and 5 from J; bases not matched to a gene: 5. The CDR3 region has the DNA TGCAGCGTTGCACAGGGGGCGCGGGAGACCCAGTACTTC. Its translation: CSVAQGARETQYF.

The chain combines TRBV29-1 with TRBJ2-1; D perhaps matches TRBD1 (5 bases). V lost 2 bases, J lost 0 bases, and 14 bases lay in between. CDR1 is SQVTM and CDR2 is ANQGSEA in the germline V gene. This CDR3 has 16 residues. The CDR3 loop is CSVERTGSSSYNEQFF. CDR3 in DNA: TGCAGCGTTGAACGAACAGGATCAAGCTCCTACAATGAGCAGTTCTTC.

There are a few counts of this clonotype. The chain combines TRBV29-1 with TRBJ2-7; D possibly matches TRBD1 or TRBD2 (7 bases each). Trimming pared 2 bases from V and 4 bases from J, leaving 15 bases between. CDR1 is SQVTM and CDR2 is ANQGSEA in the germline V gene. The CDR3 sequence is 14 residues long. CDR3 nucleotide sequence: TGCAGCGTTGAAATCAGCGGGACAGCTTACGAGCAGTACTTC. Translation gives CSVEISGTAYEQYF.

The chain couples TRBV2 to TRBJ2-3, with D hard to call. The CDR3 runs 13 residues. V lost 4 bases to trimming and J lost 4 bases, with 9 bases between them. Germline CDR1 reads SNHLY; CDR2 reads FYNNEI. The CDR3 coding sequence is TGTGCCAGCAGTGTAGTTGGGGCAGATACGCAGTATTTT. Translation gives CASSVVGADTQYF.

The chain combines TRBV11-2 with TRBJ1-2; D perhaps matches TRBD1 (5 bases). The germline V gene encodes CDR1 SGHAT and CDR2 FQNNGV. CDR3 length: 14 residues. V lost 3 bases and J lost 5, with 13 bases in between. CDR3 DNA: TGTGCCAGCAGCTTGGGACGGAGGTCGTATGGCTACACCTTC. Protein sequence: CASSLGRRSYGYTF.

This rearrangement joins TRBV7-6 to TRBJ1-1, with D maybe TRBD1 (5 bases). The V gene lost 2 bases and the J gene lost 5 bases, with 12 bases spanning the gap. The CDR3 contains 14 residues. The germline V gene encodes CDR1 SGHVS and CDR2 FNYEAQ. CDR3 sequence reads: CASSLLGAETEAFF. The DNA of the CDR3 is TGTGCCAGCAGCTTACTCGGGGCGGAGACTGAAGCTTTCTTT.

The chain combines TRBV5-1 with TRBJ2-1; D ambiguous. The CDR3 sequence is 16 residues long. Germline V gene sequence: CDR1 SGHRS, CDR2 YFSETQ. Trimming removed 0 bases at V and 4 bases at J, with 14 bases between. This CDR3 reads CASSLAGGMNYNEQFF. In nucleotides, the CDR3 is TGCGCCAGCAGCTTGGCGGGTGGGATGAATTACAATGAGCAGTTCTTC.

The DNA of the CDR3 is TGTGCCAGCAGTTACAATCTGAGGGGGAACACTGAAGCTTTCTTT. Amino acid sequence: CASSYNLRGNTEAFF. The rearrangement joins TRBV6-2 or TRBV6-3 to TRBJ1-1; D is perhaps TRBD1 (5 bases). V lost 2 bases and J 1 base, leaving 11 bases between the germline ends. The CDR3 spans 15 residues. Germline V gives CDR1 MNHEY, CDR2 SVGEGT.

V usage is TRBV6-2 or TRBV6-3 and J usage is TRBJ2-7, with TRBD1 matching 10 bases. Germline trimming cut 2 bases from V and 4 bases from J; bases unmatched to any gene: 5. Looked up from germline, CDR1 is MNHEY and CDR2 is SVGEGT. The CDR3 contains 15 residues. The CDR3 nucleotides read TGTGCCAGCAGTTACGGGGACAGGGGCGAATACGAGCAGTACTTC. Its translation: CASSYGDRGEYEQYF.

This clonotype showed up many times. The chain carries TRBV4-2 and TRBJ1-2; 9 bases fit TRBD1. This CDR3 is 13 amino acids long. The V and J ends lost 5 bases and 8 bases, in that order; junction bases with no gene match: 6. Looked up from germline, CDR1 is LGHNA and CDR2 is YNFKEQ. DNA for the CDR3: TGTGCCAGCAGCGAGACAGGGGGAAGGGGCTACACCTTC. Its translation is CASSETGGRGYTF.

V gene TRBV7-9 combines with J gene TRBJ1-2, with D unresolved. The V end was cut by 1 base, the J end by 7 bases, with 13 bases between. CDR3 length equals 14 residues. Per germline, CDR1 SEHNR and CDR2 FQNEAQ (reference sequence). CDR3 region: CASSLEHRGSGYTF. The CDR3 nucleotides read TGTGCCAGCAGCTTAGAGCACCGGGGAAGTGGCTACACCTTC. The variable domain in full, with the rest retrieved from reference TRBV7-9 and TRBJ1-2, is DTGVSQNPRHKITKRGQNVTFRCDPISEHNRLYWYRQTLGQGPEFLTYFQNEAQLEKSRLLSDRFSAERPKGSFSTLEIQRTEQGDSAMYLCASSLEHRGSGYTFGSGTRLTVV.

The chain is built from TRBV5-1 and TRBJ2-1, with 9 positions matching TRBD2. This CDR3 is built from 20 residues. Germline V gives CDR1 SGHRS, CDR2 YFSETQ. J was trimmed by 5 bases and V by 4 bases; bases with no gene match: 22. In DNA, the CDR3 is TGCGCCAGCAGCCTCCCCGGCGGGCTAGCGGGAATCAAGGGGGACAATGAGCAGTTCTTC. This encodes CASSLPGGLAGIKGDNEQFF. Full variable domain (missing parts from reference TRBV5-1 and TRBJ2-1): KAGVTQTPRYLIKTRGQQVTLSCSPISGHRSVSWYQQTPGQGLQFLFEYFSETQRNKGNFPGRFSGRQFSNSRSEMNVSTLELGDSALYLCASSLPGGLAGIKGDNEQFFGPGTRLTVL.

This clonotype was observed a handful of times. The J gene is TRBJ1-2, the V gene TRBV2; 9 bases agree with TRBD1. Per the germline V gene, CDR1 is SNHLY and CDR2 is FYNNEI. CDR3 length: 15 amino acids. V dropped 6 bases and J dropped 7; count of bases not matched to a gene: 12. The CDR3 bases are TGTGCCAGCAGGGGTATCACAGGGGGCGCGGGTGGCTACACCTTC. Its protein product is CASRGITGGAGGYTF.

This clonotype has just a few counts. The chain employs TRBV29-1 and TRBJ2-1; 9 nucleotides line up with TRBD1. CDR1 and CDR2 from the germline V gene are SQVTM and ANQGSEA. This CDR3 comprises 13 residues. Unmatched junction bases numbered 8, after V lost 7 bases and J lost 7 bases. The CDR3 bases are TGCAGCGCAACCGGGACAGGGTTAAATGAGCAGTTCTTC. It yields the protein CSATGTGLNEQFF.

This clonotype was seen more than once but under ten times. This rearrangement joins TRBV12-3 or TRBV12-4 to TRBJ2-5; 9 bases match TRBD2. CDR3 length: 17 amino acids. After removal of 6 bases from V and 0 bases from J, the junction contained 11 bases not matched to a gene. The CDR3 spells CASSPGRASGNQETQYF. CDR3 DNA sequence: TGTGCCAGCAGCCCCGGGAGGGCTAGCGGGAACCAAGAGACCCAGTACTTC.

The genes are TRBV7-9 and TRBJ2-5; D is perhaps TRBD1 (6 bases). The germline V gene has CDR1 SEHNR and CDR2 FQNEAQ (reference sequence). The CDR3 runs 15 residues. Between the trimmed V and J ends, which lost 5 bases and 2 bases, there was a span of 15 bases. The CDR3 protein is CASSRPWTVQETQYF. The DNA of the CDR3 is TGTGCCAGCAGCCGCCCTTGGACAGTACAAGAGACCCAGTACTTC.

This clonotype was counted a few times. J is TRBJ1-5 and V is TRBV9, with TRBD1 matching over 7 bases. CDR3 length: 14 amino acids. CDR1 is SGDLS and CDR2 is YYNGEE in the germline V gene. After removal of 7 bases from V and 0 bases from J, the junction contained 4 bases not matched to a gene. Here the CDR3 reads CASAQGGSNQPQHF. The CDR3 nucleotides read TGTGCCAGCGCCCAGGGGGGTAGCAATCAGCCCCAGCATTTT.

The J gene is TRBJ2-1, the V gene TRBV24-1, with 8 bases matching TRBD1. The CDR3 consists of 17 residues. V shed 3 bases and J 4 bases; nucleotides not matched to a gene: 10. The germline V gene has CDR1 KGHDR and CDR2 SFDVKD. The CDR3 here is CATSDPYRDRRYNEQFF. The DNA of the CDR3 is TGTGCCACCAGTGATCCCTACCGGGACAGGAGATACAATGAGCAGTTCTTC.

This chain connects TRBV7-9 to TRBJ2-1; TRBD1 might be the D (5 bases). CDR1 is SEHNR, CDR2 FQNEAQ, per germline (reference sequence). The CDR3 length is 13 residues. With 2 bases removed from V and 6 bases from J, the gap between germline ends came to 8 bases. The CDR3 bases are TGTGCCAGCAGCTTACGACAGAGCAATGAGCAGTTCTTC. Its protein product is CASSLRQSNEQFF.

This sequence joins TRBV3-1 and TRBJ1-1; D is possibly TRBD1 (5 bases). CDR1 and CDR2 (germline): LGHDT, YNNKEL (reference sequence). The CDR3 is 15 residues long. Trimming left V 0 bases short and J 4 bases short, with 12 bases between. The CDR3 nucleotides read TGTGCCAGCAGCCAAGATCTGGGGACGGCCACTGAAGCTTTCTTT. It specifies CASSQDLGTATEAFF.

This clonotype was seen a handful of times. The V call is TRBV19, the J call TRBJ2-5; D is undetermined. This CDR3 has 15 residues. Trimming pared 1 base from V and 7 bases from J, leaving 16 bases between. Germline CDR1 and CDR2: LNHDA and SQIVND (reference sequence). The CDR3 DNA reads as TGTGCCAGTAGTATAGGACGACTCGTACCCGGGACCCAGTACTTC. This sequence encodes CASSIGRLVPGTQYF.

This clonotype was seen at least ten times. The chain links TRBV19 to TRBJ2-2; D possibly matches TRBD1 or TRBD2 (6 bases each). Trimming pared 10 bases from V and 3 bases from J, leaving 15 bases between. Germline-derived CDR1 and CDR2 are LNHDA and SQIVND (reference sequence). The CDR3 covers 14 residues. CDR3 loop: CATKGGGDTGELFF. The CDR3 coding sequence is TGTGCCACAAAGGGGGGTGGCGACACCGGGGAGCTGTTTTTT. Using reference TRBV19 and TRBJ2-2 for the parts outside the CDR3, the full variable domain is DGGITQSPKYLFRKEGQNVTLSCEQNLNHDAMYWYRQDPGQGLRLIYYSQIVNDFQKGDIAEGYSVSREKKESFPLTVTSAQKNPTAFYLCATKGGGDTGELFFGEGSRLTVL.